Detailed here is one TCR beta chain. This sample also contains other DNA sequences that code for the same CDR3. Per the original data handling: Scientists estimated how many nucleated cells there were by amplifying reference gene primers. Data came from immunoSEQ multiplex PCR; TCRdb stores just in-frame clones and leaves some out. Clonal size and the V and J genes are those of that table, whereas D and trimming came from the DNA. Of 320,000 or so clones listed, 75% to 90% were seen once; the top ten hold under 2%. Across about two dozen US areas, participants ranged in age from roughly 18 to 95 years. Self-reported history from a screening survey and questionnaire set each donor's cohort. V was shortened by 5 bases and J by 4 bases, with 9 bases between the two germline ends. Germline V gene data show CDR1 as MDHEN and CDR2 as SYDVKM. The CDR3 extends over 12 amino acids. This sample is part of a study of blood T cell repertoires in COVID-19. Study in general: There were acute and convalescent COVID-19 samples, and they came from the United States, Italy and Spain.

The clonotype originates from a woman in her 30s who had been exposed to COVID-19. The chain employs TRBV28 and TRBJ2-7, with D possibly being TRBD2 (5 bases). The sample was PBMCs or T cells enriched from blood (not recorded which). The CDR3 DNA follows: TGTGCCAGCAGTCGGACGGGATACGAGCAGTACTTC. Encoded protein: CASSRTGYEQYF.